This TCR beta chain appears in the sequencing data of a study of T cell responses to AZD1222 COVID-19 vaccine. In the case of this clone: Its specificity is not known.

The study, taken as a whole, reports: Spike-specific TCR breadth and depth were elevated following two AZD1222 doses. White British ancestry dominated among donors, who included more females, and clonal diversity was possibly underestimated.

Libraries were prepared by immunoSEQ multiplex PCR; TCRdb keeps only in-frame clonotypes and omits some of them. Found here are 120,000 to 150,000 clones, around nine tenths of them singletons; the top ten hold roughly 5%. Looked up from germline, CDR1 is SGHTA and CDR2 is FQGNSA. The CDR3 contains 15 residues. V lost 2 bases and J lost 5; bases outside the gene matches: 7. The chain carries TRBV7-2 and TRBJ2-5; 8 bases align to TRBD2. The sequencing used peripheral blood, collected on day 0 of AZD1222 vaccination. This clonotype was obtained from an adult in good health. The CDR3 nucleotides are TGTGCCAGCAGCTTATGGGCTAGCGGGCCCGAGACCCAGTACTTC. This codes for CASSLWASGPETQYF. Complete variable domain (other parts from reference TRBV7-2 and TRBJ2-5): GAGVSQSPSNKVTEKGKDVELRCDPISGHTALYWYRQSLGQGLEFLIYFQGNSAPDKSGLPSDRFSAERTGGSVSTLTIQRTQQEDSAVYLCASSLWASGPETQYFGPGTRLLVL.